The 2 T cell receptor beta chains in this list originate from one sample, sequenced in a study of neurological immune-mediated disorders (dated by TCRdb to between 2019 and 2020). Library preparation used 5' RACE. These reads were obtained on an Illumina HiSeq 2500. The raw public reads went through TCRdb reprocessing: fastp at Q25, MiXCR clone calling, in-frame beta chains kept. Rows are unified per CDR3 protein, each entry keeping the most common DNA and genes. Across this sample there are some 83,000 distinct CDR3 sequences, with 2% to 3% seen only once. The top ten clonotypes cover over 0.95% of the sample. Sequences were obtained from PBMCs. Receptors were obtained from a woman in her 30s with multiple sclerosis.

There are many counts of this clonotype. The V call is TRBV13, the J call TRBJ1-1; 7 nucleotides line up with TRBD1. The CDR3 consists of 14 residues. The trim removed 5 bases at V and 6 bases at J, leaving 9 bases unmatched. Germline V CDR1 and CDR2: PRHDT, FYEKMQ (reference sequence). The CDR3 here is CASSIHRGNAEAFF. The CDR3 bases are TGTGCCAGCAGCATACACAGGGGTAACGCTGAAGCTTTCTTT.

This clonotype was observed at least ten times. The rearrangement links TRBV5-1 to TRBJ2-7, with TRBD1 matching 8 bases. Trimming took 7 bases from V and 7 from J; bases not matched to a gene: 10. Germline V lookup: CDR1 SGHRS, CDR2 YFSETQ. The CDR3 spans 13 residues. CDR3 residues: CASHRTGKGEQYF. In nucleotides, the CDR3 is TGCGCCAGCCATCGGACAGGGAAGGGAGAGCAGTACTTC.